This TCR beta chain was observed in a study of T cells in Graves' hyperthyroidism and ophthalmopathy. In germline, CDR1 is GTSNPN, CDR2 SVGIG (reference sequence). The CDR3 is made up of 15 amino acids. The trim removed 0 bases at V and 7 bases at J, leaving 7 bases unmatched. Amplification of TCR beta CDR3 regions used RNA as the template. First-round RT-PCR with HTBI primers amplified the TCR CDR3 region. TCRdb re-derived calls from the multiplex PCR reads in MiXCR, one entry per CDR3 protein. The sample records approximately 690,000 distinct CDR3 sequences, 20% to 25% being singletons. Study-wide results and limits: Expanded thyroid clonotypes (above 0.001) were mostly also found in blood.

This clonotype came up many times. The antigen is undetermined. Ophthalmopathy in the patients scored at least 3 on Clinical Activity Score and at least 4 on NOSPECS grade, lasting under 3 months. Exclusions: uncontrolled infection, other autoimmune disease, pregnancy, lactation. The study based diagnoses on clinical symptoms, serum thyroxine and TRAb, thyroid ultrasound and orbital computed tomography. Sample: blood. The rearrangement links TRBV30 to TRBJ1-5, with TRBD1 matching 9 bases. This clonotype originated in a man in his thirties or forties with Graves' ophthalmopathy. CDR3 in amino acids: CAWSVPDRGGQPQHF. The DNA of the CDR3 is TGTGCCTGGAGTGTACCGGACAGGGGCGGGCAGCCCCAGCATTTT. The variable domain in full, completed from reference TRBV30 and TRBJ1-5, reads SQTIHQWPATLVQPVGSPLSLECTVEGTSNPNLYWYRQAAGRGLQLLFYSVGIGQISSEVPQNLSASRPQDRQFILSSKKLLLSDSGFYLCAWSVPDRGGQPQHFGDGTRLSIL.